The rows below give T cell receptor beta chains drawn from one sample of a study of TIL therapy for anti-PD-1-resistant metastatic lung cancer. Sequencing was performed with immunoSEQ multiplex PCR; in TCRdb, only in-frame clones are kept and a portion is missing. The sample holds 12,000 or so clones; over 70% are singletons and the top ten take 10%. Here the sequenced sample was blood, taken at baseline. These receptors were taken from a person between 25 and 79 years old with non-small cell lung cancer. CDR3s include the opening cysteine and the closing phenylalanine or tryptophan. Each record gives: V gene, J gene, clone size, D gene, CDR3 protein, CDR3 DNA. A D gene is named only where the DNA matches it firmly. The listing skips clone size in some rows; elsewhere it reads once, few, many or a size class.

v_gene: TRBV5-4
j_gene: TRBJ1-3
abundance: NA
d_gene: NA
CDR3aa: CASSPDSAIVPSGNTIYF
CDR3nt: TGTGCCAGCAGCCCGGACAGTGCCATCGTCCCCTCTGGAAACACCATATATTTT

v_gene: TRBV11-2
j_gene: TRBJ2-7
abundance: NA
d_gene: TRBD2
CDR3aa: CASSFTSGRGYEQYF
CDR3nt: TGTGCCAGCAGCTTTACCAGCGGGAGGGGGTACGAGCAGTACTTC

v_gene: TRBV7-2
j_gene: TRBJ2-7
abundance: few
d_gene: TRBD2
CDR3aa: CASSLGLAEKGWPEQYF
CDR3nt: TGTGCCAGCAGCTTAGGACTAGCGGAAAAAGGGTGGCCCGAGCAGTACTTC

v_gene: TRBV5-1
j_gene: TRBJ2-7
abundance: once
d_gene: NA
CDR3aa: CASKFGGHEQYF
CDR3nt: TGCGCCAGTAAATTCGGGGGTCACGAGCAGTACTTC

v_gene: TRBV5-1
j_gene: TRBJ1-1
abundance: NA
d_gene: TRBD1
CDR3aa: CASSSGQGRNEAFF
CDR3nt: TGCGCCAGCAGCTCCGGACAGGGACGGAATGAAGCTTTCTTT

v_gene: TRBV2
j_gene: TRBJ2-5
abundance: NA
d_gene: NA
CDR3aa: CASRKTGPETQYF
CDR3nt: TGTGCCAGCAGAAAAACAGGGCCGGAGACCCAGTACTTC

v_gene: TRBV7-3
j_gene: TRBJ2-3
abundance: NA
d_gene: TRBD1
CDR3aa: CASSTGTGFWDTQYF
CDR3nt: TGTGCCAGCAGCACCGGGACAGGGTTTTGGGATACGCAGTATTTT

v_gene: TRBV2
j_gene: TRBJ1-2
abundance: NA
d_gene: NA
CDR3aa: CAWDGTGYGYTF
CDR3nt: TGTGCCTGGGACGGGACGGGCTATGGCTACACCTTC

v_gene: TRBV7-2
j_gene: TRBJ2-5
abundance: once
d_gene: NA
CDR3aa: CASSILQETQYF
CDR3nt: TGTGCCAGCAGCATCCTCCAAGAGACCCAGTACTTC

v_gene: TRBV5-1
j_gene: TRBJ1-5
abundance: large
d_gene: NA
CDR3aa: CASSLGRDQPQHF
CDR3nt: TGCGCCAGCAGCTTGGGAAGGGACCAGCCCCAGCATTTT

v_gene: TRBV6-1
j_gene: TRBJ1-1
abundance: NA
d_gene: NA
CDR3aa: CASSEVGAFLPEAFF
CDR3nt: TGTGCCAGCAGTGAAGTTGGAGCTTTCCTCCCTGAAGCTTTCTTT

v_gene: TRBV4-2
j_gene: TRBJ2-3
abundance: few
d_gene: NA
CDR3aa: CASSQDFKGTDTQYF
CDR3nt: TGTGCCAGCAGCCAAGATTTCAAAGGCACAGATACGCAGTATTTT

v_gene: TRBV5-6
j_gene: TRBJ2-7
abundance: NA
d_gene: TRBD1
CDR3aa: CASSWTGGDEQYF
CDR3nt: TGTGCCAGCAGCTGGACAGGGGGTGACGAGCAGTACTTC

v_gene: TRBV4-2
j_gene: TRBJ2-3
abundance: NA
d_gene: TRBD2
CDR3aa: CASSPSGSETDTQYF
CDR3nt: TGTGCCAGCAGCCCTAGCGGTAGCGAAACAGATACGCAGTATTTT

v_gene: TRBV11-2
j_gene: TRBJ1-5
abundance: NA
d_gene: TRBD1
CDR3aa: CASSATGPHQPQHF
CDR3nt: TGTGCCAGCAGCGCGACAGGGCCCCATCAGCCCCAGCATTTT

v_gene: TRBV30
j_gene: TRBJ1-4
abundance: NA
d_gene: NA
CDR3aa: CAWSVQGGPNEKLFF
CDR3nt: TGTGCCTGGAGTGTACAGGGTGGGCCTAATGAAAAACTGTTTTTT

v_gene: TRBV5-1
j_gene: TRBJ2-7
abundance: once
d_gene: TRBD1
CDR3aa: CASSLGQGIDEQYF
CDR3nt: TGCGCCAGCAGCTTGGGACAGGGAATCGACGAGCAGTACTTC

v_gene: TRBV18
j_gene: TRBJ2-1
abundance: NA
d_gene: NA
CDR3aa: CASSPTAGYNEQFF
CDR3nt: TGTGCCAGCTCACCCACAGCGGGTTACAATGAGCAGTTCTTC

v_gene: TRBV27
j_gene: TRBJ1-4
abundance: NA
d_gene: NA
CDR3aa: CASSLPNEKLFF
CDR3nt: TGTGCCAGCAGTCTCCCTAATGAAAAACTGTTTTTT

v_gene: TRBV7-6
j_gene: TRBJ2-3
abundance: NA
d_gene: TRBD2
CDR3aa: CASSKGLAGTDTQYF
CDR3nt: TGTGCCAGCAGCAAGGGACTAGCGGGAACGGATACGCAGTATTTT

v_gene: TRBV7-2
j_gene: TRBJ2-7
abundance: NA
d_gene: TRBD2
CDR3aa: CASSRTRGVYEQYF
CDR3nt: TGTGCCAGCAGTAGGACTAGGGGAGTTTACGAGCAGTACTTC

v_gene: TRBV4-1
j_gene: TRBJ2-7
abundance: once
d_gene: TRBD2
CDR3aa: CASSHPGLAGGYEQYF
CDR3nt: TGCGCCAGCAGCCACCCGGGACTAGCGGGAGGATACGAGCAGTACTTC

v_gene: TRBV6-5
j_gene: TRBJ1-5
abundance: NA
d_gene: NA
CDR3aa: CASSYDKNQPQHF
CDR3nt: TGTGCCAGCAGTTACGATAAAAATCAGCCCCAGCATTTT

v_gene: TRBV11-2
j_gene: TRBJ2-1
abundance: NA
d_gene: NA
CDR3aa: CASSAGARGVPEQFF
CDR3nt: TGTGCCAGCAGCGCCGGGGCCCGTGGAGTTCCTGAGCAGTTCTTC

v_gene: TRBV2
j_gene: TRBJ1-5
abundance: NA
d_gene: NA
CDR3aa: CASSERQLRQPQHF
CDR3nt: TGTGCCAGCAGTGAGCGACAGCTGCGTCAGCCCCAGCATTTT

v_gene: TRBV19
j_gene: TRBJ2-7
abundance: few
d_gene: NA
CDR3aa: CASSNTGAGSYEQYF
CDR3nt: TGTGCCAGTAGTAATACGGGGGCAGGATCCTACGAGCAGTACTTC

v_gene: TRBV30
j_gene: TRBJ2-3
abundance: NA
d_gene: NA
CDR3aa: CAWSTGTSTDTQYF
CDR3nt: TGTGCCTGGAGTACAGGAACTAGCACAGATACGCAGTATTTT

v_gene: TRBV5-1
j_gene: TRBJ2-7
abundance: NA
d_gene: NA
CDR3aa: CASHSGEGSYEQYF
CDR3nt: TGCGCCAGCCATAGCGGAGAAGGCTCCTACGAGCAGTACTTC

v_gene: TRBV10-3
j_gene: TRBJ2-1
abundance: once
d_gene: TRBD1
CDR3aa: CAISGQGDDEQFF
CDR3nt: TGTGCCATCAGTGGACAGGGGGATGATGAGCAGTTCTTC

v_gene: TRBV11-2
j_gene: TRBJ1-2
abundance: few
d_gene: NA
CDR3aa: CASSLVQGGGYGYTF
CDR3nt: TGTGCCAGCAGCTTAGTTCAAGGTGGGGGCTATGGCTACACCTTC

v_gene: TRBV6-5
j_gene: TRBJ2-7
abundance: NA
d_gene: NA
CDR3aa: CASNGSGRQYF
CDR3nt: TGTGCCAGCAACGGGTCGGGGAGGCAGTACTTC

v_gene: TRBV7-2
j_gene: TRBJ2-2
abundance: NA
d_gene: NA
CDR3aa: CASRRSSGTFTGELFF
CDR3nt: TGTGCCAGTCGCCGATCCTCCGGGACTTTCACCGGGGAGCTGTTTTTT

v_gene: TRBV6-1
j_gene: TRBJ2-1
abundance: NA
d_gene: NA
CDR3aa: CASFLGGSYNEQFF
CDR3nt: TGTGCCAGCTTTCTAGGTGGCTCCTACAATGAGCAGTTCTTC

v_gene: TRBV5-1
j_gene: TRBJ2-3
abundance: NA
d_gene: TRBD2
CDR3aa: CASSLGLLAGGPRGTDTQYF
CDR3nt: TGCGCCAGCAGCTTGGGACTCCTAGCGGGAGGGCCACGTGGCACAGATACGCAGTATTTT

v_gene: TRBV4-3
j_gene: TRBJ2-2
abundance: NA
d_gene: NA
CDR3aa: CASSQMGLGHSGELFF
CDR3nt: TGCGCCAGCAGCCAAATGGGATTGGGACATTCTGGGGAGCTGTTTTTT

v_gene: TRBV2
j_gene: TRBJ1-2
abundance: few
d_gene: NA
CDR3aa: CASRRRYGYTF
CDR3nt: TGTGCCAGCAGAAGGCGCTATGGCTACACCTTC

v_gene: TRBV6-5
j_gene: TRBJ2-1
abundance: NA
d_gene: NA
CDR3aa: CASRRDVSYNEQFF
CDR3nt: TGTGCCAGCCGGCGGGACGTTTCCTACAATGAGCAGTTCTTC

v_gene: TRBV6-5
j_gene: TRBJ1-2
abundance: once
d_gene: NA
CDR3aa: CASGDGLHYGYTF
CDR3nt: TGTGCCAGCGGGGACGGACTACACTATGGCTACACCTTC

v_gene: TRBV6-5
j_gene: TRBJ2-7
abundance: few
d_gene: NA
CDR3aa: CASSDLQTTYEQYF
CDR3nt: TGTGCCAGCAGTGACCTACAGACTACCTACGAGCAGTACTTC

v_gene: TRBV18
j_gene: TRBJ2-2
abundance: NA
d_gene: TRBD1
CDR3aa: CASSPYGTANTGELFF
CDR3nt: TGTGCCAGCTCACCATATGGGACAGCTAACACCGGGGAGCTGTTTTTT

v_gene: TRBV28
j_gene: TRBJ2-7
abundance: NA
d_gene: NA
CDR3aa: CASSFLGGRRPYEQYF
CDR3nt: TGTGCCAGCAGTTTTTTAGGCGGCAGGCGTCCCTACGAGCAGTACTTC